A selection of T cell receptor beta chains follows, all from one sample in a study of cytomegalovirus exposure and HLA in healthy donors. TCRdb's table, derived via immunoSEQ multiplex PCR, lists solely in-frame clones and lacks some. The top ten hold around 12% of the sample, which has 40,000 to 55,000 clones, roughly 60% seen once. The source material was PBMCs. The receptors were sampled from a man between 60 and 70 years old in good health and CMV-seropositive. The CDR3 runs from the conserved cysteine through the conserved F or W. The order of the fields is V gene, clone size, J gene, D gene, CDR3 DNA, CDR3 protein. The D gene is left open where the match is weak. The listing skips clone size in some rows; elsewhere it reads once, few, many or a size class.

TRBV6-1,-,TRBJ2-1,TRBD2,TGTGCCAGCAGTGAATGGGGTAGCGGGAGTAGCAATGAGCAGTTCTTC,CASSEWGSGSSNEQFF
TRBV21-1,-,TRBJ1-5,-,TGTGCCATCTATCCTCCCTCTCCCCAGCATTTT,CAIYPPSPQHF
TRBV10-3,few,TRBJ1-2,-,TGTGCCATCAGTGAGTCAACTGCTAACTATGGCTACACCTTC,CAISESTANYGYTF
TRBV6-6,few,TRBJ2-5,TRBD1,TGTGCCAGCAGTTACGCGGGACAGGGGGGAGAGACCCAGTACTTC,CASSYAGQGGETQYF
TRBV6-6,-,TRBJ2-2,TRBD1,TGTGCCAGCATTTTAACAGGGGGCACCGGGGAGCTGTTTTTT,CASILTGGTGELFF
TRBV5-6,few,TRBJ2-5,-,TGTGCCAGCAGCTTGATTAGCGAAGATGGGGAGACCCAGTACTTC,CASSLISEDGETQYF
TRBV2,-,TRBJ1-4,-,TGTGCCAGCAAACTTTTACAGAGCGGTGAAAAACTGTTTTTT,CASKLLQSGEKLFF
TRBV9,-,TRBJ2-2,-,TGTGCCAGCAGTAGTTTTTGGAACACCGGGGAGCTGTTTTTT,CASSSFWNTGELFF
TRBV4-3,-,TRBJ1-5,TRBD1,TGCGCCAGCAGCCAAGCGCTGGGACAGGGTACCCAGCATTTT,CASSQALGQGTQHF
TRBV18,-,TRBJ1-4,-,TGTGCCAGCTCACCGGGACTTGCAACTAATGAAAAACTGTTTTTT,CASSPGLATNEKLFF
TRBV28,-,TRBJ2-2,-,TGTGCCAGCAGTTTATCATCCCCGGGAACCGGGGAGCTGTTTTTT,CASSLSSPGTGELFF
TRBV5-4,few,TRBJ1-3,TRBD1,TGTGCCAGCAGCATTCGGACAGGGGGCTTAGCAGGAAACACCATATATTTT,CASSIRTGGLAGNTIYF
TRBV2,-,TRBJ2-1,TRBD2,TGTGCCAGCAGCCAGACTAGCGGATACAATGAGCAGTTCTTC,CASSQTSGYNEQFF
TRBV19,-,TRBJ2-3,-,TGTGCCAGTAGTAGGGCAGGGGTTGTAGATACGCAGTATTTT,CASSRAGVVDTQYF
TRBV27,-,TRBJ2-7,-,TGTGCCAGCTCCGACAGCCTTATCTCCTACGAGCAGTACTTC,CASSDSLISYEQYF
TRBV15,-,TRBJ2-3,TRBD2,TGTGCCACCAGCACGGGACTAGCGGAAACCACAGATACGCAGTATTTT,CATSTGLAETTDTQYF
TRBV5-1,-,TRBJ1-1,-,TGCGCCAGCAGCTTGGAGGTTGGGCAAGGCACTGAAGCTTTCTTT,CASSLEVGQGTEAFF
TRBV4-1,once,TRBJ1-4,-,TGCGCCAGCAGCCAAGATCCGACTCGGGGGGCTAATGAAAAACTGTTTTTT,CASSQDPTRGANEKLFF
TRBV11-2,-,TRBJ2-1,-,TGTGCCAGCAGTCCACAAGGGACTCTACTGTACAATGAGCAGTTCTTC,CASSPQGTLLYNEQFF
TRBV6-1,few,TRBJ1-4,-,TGTGCCAGCAGTGATATGGGGCAGGGCACGAATGAAAAACTGTTTTTT,CASSDMGQGTNEKLFF
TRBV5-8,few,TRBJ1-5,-,TGTGCCAGCAGCCCAGTGGGAGTCTATAGCAATCAGCCCCAGCATTTT,CASSPVGVYSNQPQHF
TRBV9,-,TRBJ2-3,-,TGTGCCAGCAGCGTAGATCGGGAAATGGCGCAGTATTTT,CASSVDREMAQYF
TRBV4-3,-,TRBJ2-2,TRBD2,TGCGCCAGCAGCCATAGGTCTAGCGGGTCCACCGGGGAGCTGTTTTTT,CASSHRSSGSTGELFF
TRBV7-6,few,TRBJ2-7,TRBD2,TGTGCCAGCAGCCCGAGCGCGGGAGGTCTCAGCGACGAGCAGTACTTC,CASSPSAGGLSDEQYF
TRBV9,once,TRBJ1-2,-,TGTGCCAGCAGCGCATCGGGCTATGGCTACACCTTC,CASSASGYGYTF
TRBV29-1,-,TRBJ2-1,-,TGCAGCGTCGGGAATGCGCTCCTCTACAATGAGCAGTTCTTC,CSVGNALLYNEQFF
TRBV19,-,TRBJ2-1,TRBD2,TGTGCCAGTACCCCTAGCGGGAGGAGCTCCTACAATGAGCAGTTCTTC,CASTPSGRSSYNEQFF
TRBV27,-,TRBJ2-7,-,TGTGCCAGCAGTTTAAGCGCTGCCTACGAGCAGTACTTC,CASSLSAAYEQYF
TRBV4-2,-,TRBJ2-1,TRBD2,TGTGCCAGCAGTTACAACCGGGACTACTACAATGAGCAGTTCTTC,CASSYNRDYYNEQFF
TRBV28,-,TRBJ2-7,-,TGTGCCAGCAGTTTAGTGGCGGGGTACTACGAGCAGTACTTC,CASSLVAGYYEQYF
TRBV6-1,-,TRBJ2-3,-,TGTGCCAGCCGGCGCAGGGATTATACGCAGTATTTT,CASRRRDYTQYF
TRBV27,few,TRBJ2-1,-,TGTGCCAGCAGTTGGCGTTTTGGCGGGAACTACAATGAGCAGTTCTTC,CASSWRFGGNYNEQFF
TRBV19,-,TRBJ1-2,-,TGTGCCAGTAGTATTTCGGTTGACTTTGGCTACACCTTC,CASSISVDFGYTF
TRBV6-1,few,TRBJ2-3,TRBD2,TGTGCCAGCAGTGGACTAGCGGGAGGGGATACGCAGTATTTT,CASSGLAGGDTQYF
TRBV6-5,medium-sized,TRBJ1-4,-,TGTGCCAGCAGTTATTCCTCCGGTTCTCCAAGTCTGTTTTTT,CASSYSSGSPSLFF
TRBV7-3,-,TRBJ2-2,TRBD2,TGTGCCAGCAGCGCAAGCGGGAGGTCGAATCCCGGGGAGCTGTTTTTT,CASSASGRSNPGELFF
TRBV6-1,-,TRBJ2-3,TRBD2,TGTGCCAGCAGTGATGTCAGCGGGGCATTCACAGATACGCAGTATTTT,CASSDVSGAFTDTQYF
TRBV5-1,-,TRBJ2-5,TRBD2,TGCGCCAGCAGCACGGGACTAGCGGGGCAAGAGACCCAGTACTTC,CASSTGLAGQETQYF
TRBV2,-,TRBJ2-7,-,TGTGCCAGCAGACATCCCCCCGACTACGAGCAGTACTTC,CASRHPPDYEQYF
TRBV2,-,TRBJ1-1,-,TGTGCCAGCAGTGAAGAAGAGACTGAAGCTTTCTTT,CASSEEETEAFF
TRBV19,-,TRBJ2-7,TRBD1,TGTGCCAGTAGTACCCCGACAGGGCGGCGCGAGCAGTACTTC,CASSTPTGRREQYF
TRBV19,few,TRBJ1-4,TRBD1,TGTGCCAGTACTGACCGGGACAGGGGGCATGAAAAACTGTTTTTT,CASTDRDRGHEKLFF
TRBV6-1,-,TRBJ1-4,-,TGTGCCAGCAGTGAATCGGGGGACAAACTGTTTTTT,CASSESGDKLFF
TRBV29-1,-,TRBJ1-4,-,TGCAGCGCAGGACACAGCGCAACTAATGAAAAACTGTTTTTT,CSAGHSATNEKLFF
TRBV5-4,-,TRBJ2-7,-,TGTGCCAGCAGCCTGGACTCGGGTGAGCAGTACTTC,CASSLDSGEQYF